This T cell receptor beta chain was identified in a study of cytomegalovirus exposure and HLA in healthy donors. Study overall: As released early, the data held approximately 80 million unique TCRs from HLA-typed donors.

This PCR relied on a set of 60 Vbeta primers and 13 Jbeta primers. Only in-frame clones appear in the TCRdb table, and some are missing; sequencing was by immunoSEQ multiplex PCR. This table has roughly 100,000 clones, approximately 86% appearing once. General observations from the study: Segments of the TCR beta V type were, in most cases, productive about 87% or about 30% of the time in an earlier analysis. What was likely a sequencing artifact was a cluster of highly shared sequence variants. The study reported that TCR beta sequences accurately predicted HLA-A and HLA-B alleles in most subjects.

Comment on this clone: Its target is not known.

The V gene end was trimmed by 3 bases and the J gene end by 7 bases; junction bases not matched to a gene: 13. The V gene's germline CDR1 is LGHNA and CDR2 YNFKEQ. CDR3 length: 17 residues. Material: PBMCs. The chain carries TRBV4-2 and TRBJ1-5; TRBD1 agrees at 9 bases. The receptor was derived from a man younger than 30 in good health and CMV-seronegative. CDR3 residues: CASSHEGGQGRDQPQHF. The CDR3 nucleotides are TGTGCCAGCAGCCATGAAGGGGGACAGGGTAGAGACCAGCCCCAGCATTTT.